This paragraph reports one TCR beta chain. The data are from a study of blood T cell repertoires in COVID-19. V was clipped by 7 bases and J by 9 bases; unmatched bases: 13. The CDR3 has 15 amino acids. CDR1 and CDR2 (germline): MDHEN, SYDVKM. The assay was immunoSEQ multiplex PCR, and TCRdb's table has in-frame clones only and misses some. The table lists about 92,000 clones, roughly nine tenths of them singletons. Sequenced input: peripheral blood. The rearrangement links TRBV28 to TRBJ2-1, with TRBD2 matching 9 bases. The TCR comes from an older woman with COVID-19, enrolled during active disease. The chain's CDR3 is CASNTRGGISVEQFF. CDR3 coding DNA: TGTGCCAGCAACACGCGGGGGGGCATTAGCGTTGAGCAGTTCTTC.